This T cell receptor (beta chain) was identified during a study of regulatory T cells in long-lasting Graves disease. Time point indicated: newly diagnosed GD, antithyroid drugs for less than 3 months. From RNA extracted from PBMCs, the TCR library was made. The authors built TCR beta libraries using iRepertoire HTBI primers and Arm-PCR of CDR3 regions. TCRdb re-derived calls from the multiplex PCR reads in MiXCR, one entry per CDR3 protein. The sample has about 430,000 distinct CDR3 sequences, over 12% seen once. The CDR3 spans 13 residues. Germline assignment: CDR1 MDHEN and CDR2 SYDVKM. Trimming removed 4 bases at V and 4 bases at J, with 10 bases between. These records were also assigned to another study, of T cells in Graves' hyperthyroidism and ophthalmopathy.

This TCR derives from a woman between 40 and 55 years old with Graves disease. V and J are TRBV28 and TRBJ1-2, with D unclear. The sequencing used peripheral blood mononuclear cells (PBMCs), collected at new diagnosis, from a patient treated with antithyroid drugs. The CDR3 sequence: CASSSISSYGYTF. CDR3 nucleotide sequence: TGTGCCAGCAGTTCTATCAGCAGCTATGGCTACACCTTC.